The clone carrying this TCR beta chain was recorded many times. TCRdb itself ran the RT-PCR reads through MiXCR, one entry per CDR3 protein. The table records about 680,000 distinct CDR3 sequences, 12% to 15% of them present only once. Material: memory CD4+ T cells from blood. This TCR derives from a female donor in good health, serving as a healthy control.

CDR3 amino acids: CASSSTATNSGNTIYF. CDR3 nucleotides: TGTGCCAGCAGTTCGACAGCGACTAACTCTGGAAACACCATATATTTT. The genes are TRBV6-5 and TRBJ1-3; D possibly corresponds to TRBD1 (5 bases). CDR1 MNHEY and CDR2 SVGAGI come from the germline V gene. The CDR3 is 16 amino acids. The V gene lost 4 bases and the J gene lost 0 bases, with 13 bases spanning the gap.